This T cell receptor beta chain was recorded in a study of T cell responses to AZD1222 COVID-19 vaccine. The assay was immunoSEQ multiplex PCR, and TCRdb's table has in-frame clones only and misses some. Of about 47,000 clones in the sample, 80% were seen once. The sample consisted of peripheral blood, taken 28 days after the second dose of the MenACWY control vaccine. The TCR originated in an adult who received the MenACWY meningococcal vaccine as a control.

CDR3 sequence: CASGGSYYEQYF. Here the CDR3 DNA reads TGTGCCAGCGGGGGGTCCTACTACGAGCAGTACTTC. The chain employs TRBV27 and TRBJ2-7; a weak D match, TRBD2 (6 bases). CDR1 and CDR2 from the germline V gene are MNHEY and SMNVEV (reference sequence). Trimming cost V 8 bases and J 3 bases, with 11 bases left between them. The CDR3 extends over 12 amino acids.